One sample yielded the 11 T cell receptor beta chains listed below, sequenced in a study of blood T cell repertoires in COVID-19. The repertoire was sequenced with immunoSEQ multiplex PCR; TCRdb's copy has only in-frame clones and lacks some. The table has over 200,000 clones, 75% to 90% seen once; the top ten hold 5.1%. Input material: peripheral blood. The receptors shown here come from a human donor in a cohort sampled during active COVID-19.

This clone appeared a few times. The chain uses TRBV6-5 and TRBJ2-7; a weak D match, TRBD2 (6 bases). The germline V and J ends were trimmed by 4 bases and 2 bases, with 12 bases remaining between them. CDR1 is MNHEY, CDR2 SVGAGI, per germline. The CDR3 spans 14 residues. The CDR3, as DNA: TGTGCCAGCAGTTCTCCGGGACTGGCCTACGAGCAGTACTTC. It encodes CASSSPGLAYEQYF.

This CDR3 reads CASSSISGFTEAFF. CDR3 nucleotide sequence: TGTGCCAGTAGCAGCATCTCGGGGTTCACTGAAGCTTTCTTT. The chain recombines TRBV19 with TRBJ1-1; D gene uncertain. The CDR3 spans 14 residues. V was pared by 6 bases and J by 4 bases, with 15 bases between. Per the germline V gene, CDR1 is LNHDA and CDR2 is SQIVND (reference sequence).

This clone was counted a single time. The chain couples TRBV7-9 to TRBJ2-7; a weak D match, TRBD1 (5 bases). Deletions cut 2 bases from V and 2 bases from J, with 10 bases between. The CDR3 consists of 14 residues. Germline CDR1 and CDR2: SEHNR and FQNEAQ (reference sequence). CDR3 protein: CASSLTGSTYEQYF. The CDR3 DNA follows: TGTGCCAGCAGCTTAACAGGAAGCACCTACGAGCAGTACTTC.

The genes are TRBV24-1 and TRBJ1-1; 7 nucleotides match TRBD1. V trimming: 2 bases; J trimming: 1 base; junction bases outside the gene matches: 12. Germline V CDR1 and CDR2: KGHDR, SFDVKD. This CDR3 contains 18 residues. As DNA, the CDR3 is TGTGCCACCAGTGATTCCCCCAGGCAGGGGGTTAGGAACACTGAAGCTTTCTTT. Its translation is CATSDSPRQGVRNTEAFF.

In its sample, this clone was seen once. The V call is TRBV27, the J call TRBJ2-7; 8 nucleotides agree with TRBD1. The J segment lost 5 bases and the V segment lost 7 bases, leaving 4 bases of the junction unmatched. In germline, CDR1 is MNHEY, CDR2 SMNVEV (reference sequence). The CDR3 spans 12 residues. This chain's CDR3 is CASTDRAHEQYF. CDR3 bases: TGTGCCAGCACGGACAGGGCCCACGAGCAGTACTTC.

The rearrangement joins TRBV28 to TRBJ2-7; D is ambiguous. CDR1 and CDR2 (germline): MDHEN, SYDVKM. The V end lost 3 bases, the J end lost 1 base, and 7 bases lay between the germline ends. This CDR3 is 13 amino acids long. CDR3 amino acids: CASSLGRSYEQYF. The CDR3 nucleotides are TGTGCCAGCAGTTTGGGCCGGTCCTACGAGCAGTACTTC.

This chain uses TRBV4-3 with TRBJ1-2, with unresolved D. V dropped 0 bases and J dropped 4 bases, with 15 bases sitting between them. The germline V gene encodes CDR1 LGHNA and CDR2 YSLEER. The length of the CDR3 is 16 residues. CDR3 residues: CASSQDLWEESYGYTF. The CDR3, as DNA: TGCGCCAGCAGCCAAGATCTCTGGGAGGAAAGCTATGGCTACACCTTC.

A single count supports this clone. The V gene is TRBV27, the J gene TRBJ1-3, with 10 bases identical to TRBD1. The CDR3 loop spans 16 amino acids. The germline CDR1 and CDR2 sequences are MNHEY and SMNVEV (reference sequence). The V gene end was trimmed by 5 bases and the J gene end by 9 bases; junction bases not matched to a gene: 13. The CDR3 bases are TGTGCCAGCAGTCCCGGGACAGGGGCCTTTGGCAGCACCATATATTTT. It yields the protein CASSPGTGAFGSTIYF.

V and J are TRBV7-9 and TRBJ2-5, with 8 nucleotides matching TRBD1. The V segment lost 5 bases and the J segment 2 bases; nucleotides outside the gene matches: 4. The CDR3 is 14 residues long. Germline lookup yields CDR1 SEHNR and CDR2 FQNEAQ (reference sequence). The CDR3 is CASSPRDRQETQYF. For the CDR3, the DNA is TGTGCCAGCAGCCCCCGGGACAGGCAAGAGACCCAGTACTTC.

The CDR3 region is CASSRLAGEVRGTDTQYF. The CDR3 nucleotides are TGTGCCAGCAGTAGGCTAGCGGGAGAAGTACGCGGCACAGATACGCAGTATTTT. The genes are TRBV5-5 and TRBJ2-3, with TRBD2 matching over 10 bases. J gave up 1 base and V 5 bases, and 13 bases lay outside the gene matches. Germline V lookup: CDR1 SGHKS, CDR2 YYEKEE (reference sequence). The CDR3 is made up of 18 amino acids.

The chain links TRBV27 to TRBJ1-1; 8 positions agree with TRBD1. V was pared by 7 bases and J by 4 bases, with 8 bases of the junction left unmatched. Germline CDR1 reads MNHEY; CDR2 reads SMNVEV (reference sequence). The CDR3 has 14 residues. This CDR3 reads CASTQGQAGTEAFF. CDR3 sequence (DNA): TGTGCCAGCACCCAGGGACAGGCGGGCACTGAAGCTTTCTTT.